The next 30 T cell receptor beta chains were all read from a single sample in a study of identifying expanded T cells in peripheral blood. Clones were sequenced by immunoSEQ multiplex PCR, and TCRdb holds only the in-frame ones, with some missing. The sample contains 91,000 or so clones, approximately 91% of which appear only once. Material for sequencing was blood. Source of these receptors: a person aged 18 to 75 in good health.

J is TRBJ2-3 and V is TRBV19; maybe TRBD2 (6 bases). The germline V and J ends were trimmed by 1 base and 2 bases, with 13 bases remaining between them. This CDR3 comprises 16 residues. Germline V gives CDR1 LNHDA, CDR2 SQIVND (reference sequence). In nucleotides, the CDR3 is TGTGCCAGTAGTATAGGAGGCGGGGACCACACAGATACGCAGTATTTT. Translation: CASSIGGGDHTDTQYF. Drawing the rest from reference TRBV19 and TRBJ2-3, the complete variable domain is DGGITQSPKYLFRKEGQNVTLSCEQNLNHDAMYWYRQDPGQGLRLIYYSQIVNDFQKGDIAEGYSVSREKKESFPLTVTSAQKNPTAFYLCASSIGGGDHTDTQYFGPGTRLTVL.

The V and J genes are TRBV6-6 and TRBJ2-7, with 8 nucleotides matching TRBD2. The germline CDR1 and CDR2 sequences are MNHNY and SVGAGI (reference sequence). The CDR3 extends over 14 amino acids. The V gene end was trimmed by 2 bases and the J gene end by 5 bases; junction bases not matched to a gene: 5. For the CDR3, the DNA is TGTGCCAGCAGTTACACCAGCGGGAGCCACGAGCAGTACTTC. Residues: CASSYTSGSHEQYF.

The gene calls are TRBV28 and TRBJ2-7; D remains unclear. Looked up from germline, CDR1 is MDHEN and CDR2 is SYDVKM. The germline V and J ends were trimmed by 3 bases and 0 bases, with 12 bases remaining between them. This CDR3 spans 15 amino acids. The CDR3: CASSFPRMSSYEQYF. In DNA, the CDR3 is TGTGCCAGCAGTTTCCCTCGGATGAGCTCCTACGAGCAGTACTTC.

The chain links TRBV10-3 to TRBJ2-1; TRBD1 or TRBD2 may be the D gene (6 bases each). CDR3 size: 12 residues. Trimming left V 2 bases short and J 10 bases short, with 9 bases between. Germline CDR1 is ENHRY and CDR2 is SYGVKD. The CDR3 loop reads CAISEGGGEQFF. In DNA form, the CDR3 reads TGTGCCATCAGTGAGGGAGGGGGAGAGCAGTTCTTC.

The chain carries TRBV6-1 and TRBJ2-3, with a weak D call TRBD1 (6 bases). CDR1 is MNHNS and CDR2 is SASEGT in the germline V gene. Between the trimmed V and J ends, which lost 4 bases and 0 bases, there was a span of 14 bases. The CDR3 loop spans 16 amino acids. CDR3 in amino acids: CASSALDRSSTDTQYF. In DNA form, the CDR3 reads TGTGCCAGCAGTGCCTTGGACAGATCTAGCACAGATACGCAGTATTTT.

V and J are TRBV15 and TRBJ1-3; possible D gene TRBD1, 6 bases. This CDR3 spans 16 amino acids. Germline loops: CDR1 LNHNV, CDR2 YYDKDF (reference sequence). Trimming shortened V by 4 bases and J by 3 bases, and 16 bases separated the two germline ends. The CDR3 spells CATSTGRGGSGNTIYF. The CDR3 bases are TGTGCCACCAGCACCGGACGAGGGGGTAGTGGAAACACCATATATTTT. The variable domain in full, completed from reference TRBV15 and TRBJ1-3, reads DAMVIQNPRYQVTQFGKPVTLSCSQTLNHNVMYWYQQKSSQAPKLLFHYYDKDFNNEADTPDNFQSRRPNTSFCFLDIRSPGLGDTAMYLCATSTGRGGSGNTIYFGEGSWLTVV.

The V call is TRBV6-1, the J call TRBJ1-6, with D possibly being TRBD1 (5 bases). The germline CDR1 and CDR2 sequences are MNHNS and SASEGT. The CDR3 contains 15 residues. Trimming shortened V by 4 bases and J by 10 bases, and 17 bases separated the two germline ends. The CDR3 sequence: CASSGRDPGASPLHF. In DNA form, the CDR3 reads TGTGCCAGCAGTGGACGGGACCCCGGAGCGTCACCCCTCCACTTT.

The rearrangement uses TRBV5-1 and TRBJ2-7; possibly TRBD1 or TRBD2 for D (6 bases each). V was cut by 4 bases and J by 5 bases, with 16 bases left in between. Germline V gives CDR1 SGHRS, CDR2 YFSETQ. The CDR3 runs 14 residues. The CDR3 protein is CASSLGGRSDEQYF. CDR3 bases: TGCGCCAGCAGCCTGGGGGGCAGGAGCGACGAGCAGTACTTC.

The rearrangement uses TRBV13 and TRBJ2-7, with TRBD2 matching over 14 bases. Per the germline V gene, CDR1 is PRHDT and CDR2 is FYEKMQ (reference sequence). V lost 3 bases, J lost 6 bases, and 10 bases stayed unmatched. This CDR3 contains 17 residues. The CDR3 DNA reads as TGTGCCAGCAGCTTGACTAGCGGGAGGGCTACGATCATCGAGCAGTACTTC. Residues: CASSLTSGRATIIEQYF.

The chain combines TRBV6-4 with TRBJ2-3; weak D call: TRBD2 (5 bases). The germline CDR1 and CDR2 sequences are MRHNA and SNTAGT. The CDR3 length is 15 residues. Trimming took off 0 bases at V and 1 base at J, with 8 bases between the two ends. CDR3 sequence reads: CASSDSPGGTDTQYF. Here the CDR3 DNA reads TGTGCCAGCAGTGACTCCCCCGGGGGCACAGATACGCAGTATTTT.

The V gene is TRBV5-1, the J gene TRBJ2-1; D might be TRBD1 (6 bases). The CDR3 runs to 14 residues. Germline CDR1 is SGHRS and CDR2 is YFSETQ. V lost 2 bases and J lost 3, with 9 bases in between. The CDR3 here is CASSFRDNYNEQFF. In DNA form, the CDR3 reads TGCGCCAGCAGCTTCCGGGACAACTACAATGAGCAGTTCTTC. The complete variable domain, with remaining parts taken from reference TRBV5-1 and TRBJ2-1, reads KAGVTQTPRYLIKTRGQQVTLSCSPISGHRSVSWYQQTPGQGLQFLFEYFSETQRNKGNFPGRFSGRQFSNSRSEMNVSTLELGDSALYLCASSFRDNYNEQFFGPGTRLTVL.

The CDR3 DNA reads TGTGCCAGCAGAAACCCTGGGGGTGGCTACACCTTC. Its translation is CASRNPGGGYTF. The V gene is TRBV28, the J gene TRBJ1-2, with D possibly matching TRBD1 (5 bases). Deletions cut 6 bases from V and 7 bases from J, with 12 bases between. CDR3 length: 12 amino acids. Per germline, CDR1 MDHEN and CDR2 SYDVKM.

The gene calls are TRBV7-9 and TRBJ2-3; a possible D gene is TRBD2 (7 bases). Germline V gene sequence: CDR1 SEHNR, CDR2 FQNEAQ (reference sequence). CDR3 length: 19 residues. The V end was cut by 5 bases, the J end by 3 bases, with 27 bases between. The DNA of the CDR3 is TGTGCCAGCAGCCCAGTCCGACCAGAACCTAGGGGGGGGACAGATACGCAGTATTTT. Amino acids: CASSPVRPEPRGGTDTQYF.

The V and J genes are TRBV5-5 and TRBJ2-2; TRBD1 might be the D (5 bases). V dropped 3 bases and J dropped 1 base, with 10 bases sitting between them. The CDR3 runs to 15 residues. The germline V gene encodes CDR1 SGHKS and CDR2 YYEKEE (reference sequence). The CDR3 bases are TGTGCCAGCAGCTCTAACACAGGGAACACCGGGGAGCTGTTTTTT. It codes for CASSSNTGNTGELFF.

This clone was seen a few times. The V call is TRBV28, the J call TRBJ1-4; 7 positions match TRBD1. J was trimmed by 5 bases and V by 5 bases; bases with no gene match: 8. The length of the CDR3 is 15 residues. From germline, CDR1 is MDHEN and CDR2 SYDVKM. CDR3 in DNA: TGTGCCAGCAGTACGGGACAGACTGGAAATGAAAAACTGTTTTTT. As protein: CASSTGQTGNEKLFF.

The CDR3 loop reads CASSVGQSNEKLFF. CDR3 in DNA: TGTGCCAGCAGTGTGGGACAGTCTAATGAAAAACTGTTTTTT. This chain joins TRBV2 and TRBJ1-4; TRBD1 matches 7 bases. V was clipped by 4 bases and J by 3 bases; unmatched bases: 2. CDR1 SNHLY and CDR2 FYNNEI come from the germline V gene. The CDR3 contains 14 residues. Filled out from reference TRBV2 and TRBJ1-4, the complete variable domain reads EPEVTQTPSHQVTQMGQEVILRCVPISNHLYFYWYRQILGQKVEFLVSFYNNEISEKSEIFDDQFSVERPDGSNFTLKIRSTKLEDSAMYFCASSVGQSNEKLFFGSGTQLSVL.

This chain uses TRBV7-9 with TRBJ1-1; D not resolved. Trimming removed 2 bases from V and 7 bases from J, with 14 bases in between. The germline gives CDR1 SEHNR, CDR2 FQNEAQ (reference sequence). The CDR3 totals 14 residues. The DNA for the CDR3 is TGTGCCAGCAGCTTAAAATCGGTGGAGGTTGAAGCTTTCTTT. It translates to CASSLKSVEVEAFF.

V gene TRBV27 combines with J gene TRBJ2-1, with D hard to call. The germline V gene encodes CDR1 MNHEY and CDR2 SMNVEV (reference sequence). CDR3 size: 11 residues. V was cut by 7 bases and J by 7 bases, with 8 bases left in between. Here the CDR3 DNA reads TGTGCCAGCACTATCGGGAATGAGCAGTTCTTC. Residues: CASTIGNEQFF.

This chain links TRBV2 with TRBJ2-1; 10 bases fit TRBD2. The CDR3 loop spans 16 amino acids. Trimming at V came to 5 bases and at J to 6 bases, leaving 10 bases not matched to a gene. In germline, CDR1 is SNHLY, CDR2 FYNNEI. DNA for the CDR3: TGTGCCAGCAGTCGGTTAGCGGGAGGCGGGGGCAATGAGCAGTTCTTC. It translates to CASSRLAGGGGNEQFF.

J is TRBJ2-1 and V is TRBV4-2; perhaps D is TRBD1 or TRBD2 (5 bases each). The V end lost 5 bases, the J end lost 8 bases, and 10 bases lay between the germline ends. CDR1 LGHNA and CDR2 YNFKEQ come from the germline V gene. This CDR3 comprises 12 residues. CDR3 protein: CASSGDGDEQFF. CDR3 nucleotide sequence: TGTGCCAGCAGCGGGGACGGTGATGAGCAGTTCTTC.

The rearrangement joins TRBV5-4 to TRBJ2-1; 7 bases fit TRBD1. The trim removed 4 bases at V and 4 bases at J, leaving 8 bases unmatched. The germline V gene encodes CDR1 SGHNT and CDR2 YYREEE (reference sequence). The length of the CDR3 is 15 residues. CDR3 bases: TGTGCCAGCAGCCCCGGACAGGAGATTTACAATGAGCAGTTCTTC. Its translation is CASSPGQEIYNEQFF.

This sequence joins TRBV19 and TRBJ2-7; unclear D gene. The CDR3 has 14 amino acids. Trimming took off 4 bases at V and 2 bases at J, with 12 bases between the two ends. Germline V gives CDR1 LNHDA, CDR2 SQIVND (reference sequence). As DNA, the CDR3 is TGTGCCAGTAGTAGTGGACGCGTGGCCTACGAGCAGTACTTC. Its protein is CASSSGRVAYEQYF.

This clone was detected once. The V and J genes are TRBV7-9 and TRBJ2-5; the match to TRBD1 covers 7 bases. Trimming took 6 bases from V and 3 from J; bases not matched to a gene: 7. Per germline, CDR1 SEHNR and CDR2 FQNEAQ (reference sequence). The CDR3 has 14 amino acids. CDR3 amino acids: CASRTSGTEETQYF. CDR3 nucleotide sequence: TGTGCCAGCAGGACCTCCGGGACAGAAGAGACCCAGTACTTC.

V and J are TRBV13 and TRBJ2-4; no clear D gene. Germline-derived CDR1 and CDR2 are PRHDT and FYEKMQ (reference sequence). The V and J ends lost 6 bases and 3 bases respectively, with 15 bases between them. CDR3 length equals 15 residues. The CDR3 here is CASRGYQDGKNIQYF. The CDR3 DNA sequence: TGTGCCAGCAGGGGTTACCAAGACGGCAAAAACATTCAGTACTTC.

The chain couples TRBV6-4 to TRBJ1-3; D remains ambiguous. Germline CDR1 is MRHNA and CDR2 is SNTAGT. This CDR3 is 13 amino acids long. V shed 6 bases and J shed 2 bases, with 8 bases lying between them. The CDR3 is CASSSFAGNTIYF. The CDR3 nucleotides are TGTGCCAGCAGCTCCTTTGCTGGAAACACCATATATTTT.

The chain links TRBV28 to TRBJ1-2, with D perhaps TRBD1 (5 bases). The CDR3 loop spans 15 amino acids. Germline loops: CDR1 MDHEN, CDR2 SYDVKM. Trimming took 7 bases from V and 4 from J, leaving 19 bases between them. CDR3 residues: CASTHAGGRAYGYTF. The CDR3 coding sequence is TGTGCCAGCACCCATGCTGGGGGTCGTGCCTATGGCTACACCTTC.

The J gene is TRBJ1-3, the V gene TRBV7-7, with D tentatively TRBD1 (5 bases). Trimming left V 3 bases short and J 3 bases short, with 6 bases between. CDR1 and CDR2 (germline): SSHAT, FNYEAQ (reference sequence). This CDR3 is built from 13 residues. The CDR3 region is CASSLGDGNTIYF. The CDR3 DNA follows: TGTGCCAGCAGCTTGGGGGATGGAAACACCATATATTTT.

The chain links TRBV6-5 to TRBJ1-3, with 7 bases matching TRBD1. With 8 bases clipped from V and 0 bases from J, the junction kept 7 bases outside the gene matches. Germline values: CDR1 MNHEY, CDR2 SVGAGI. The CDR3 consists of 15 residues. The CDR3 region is CASSGGGFSGNTIYF. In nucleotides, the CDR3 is TGTGCCAGCTCAGGGGGTGGTTTCTCTGGAAACACCATATATTTT.

The CDR3 here is CASSISTGTVLQPQHF. CDR3 sequence (DNA): TGTGCCAGCAGTATCTCTACCGGGACAGTGCTACAGCCCCAGCATTTT. The chain is built from TRBV28 and TRBJ1-5; 7 bases are shared with TRBD1. V lost 5 bases, J lost 7 bases, and 14 bases stayed unmatched. The V gene's germline CDR1 is MDHEN and CDR2 SYDVKM. This CDR3 is 16 amino acids long.

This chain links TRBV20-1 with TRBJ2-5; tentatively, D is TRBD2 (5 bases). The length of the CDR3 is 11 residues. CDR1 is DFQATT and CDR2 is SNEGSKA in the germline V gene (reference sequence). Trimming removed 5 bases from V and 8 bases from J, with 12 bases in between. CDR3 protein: CSAQIEGTQYF. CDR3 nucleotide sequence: TGCAGTGCTCAAATAGAGGGTACCCAGTACTTC.